A selection of T cell receptor beta chains follows, all from one sample in a study of blood T cell repertoires in COVID-19. Assay: immunoSEQ multiplex PCR; the TCRdb copy retains only in-frame clones and omits some. The sample includes 200,000 to 250,000 clones, approximately 86% of them seen just once. Sample: peripheral blood. The receptors were sampled from a man aged 55 to 70 with acute or convalescent COVID-19. CDR3s include the opening cysteine and the closing phenylalanine or tryptophan. Fields, in order: J gene, D gene, V gene, CDR3 protein. D genes are given only for firm matches.

TRBJ2-3 TRBD2 TRBV24-1 CATSEGAGGPGLDTQYF
TRBJ2-7 . TRBV6-1 CASSQGGLTYEQYF
TRBJ2-5 TRBD2 TRBV6-2/TRBV6-3 CASSPSAGATETQYF
TRBJ2-1 . TRBV27 CASSLWSGEQFF
TRBJ2-3 TRBD2 TRBV27 CASSFLGLQRGTQYF
TRBJ2-7 . TRBV19 CASSISQSYEQYF
TRBJ2-1 . TRBV28 CASILRSDNEQFF
TRBJ1-1 TRBD1 TRBV2 CASSLYQGGPTEAFF
TRBJ2-7 . TRBV6-5 CASSYGTNSYEQYF
TRBJ1-3 TRBD1 TRBV11-3 CASSIGGTVGNTIYF
TRBJ2-2 . TRBV5-1 CASSLDIGELFF
TRBJ1-5 TRBD1 TRBV18 CASSPGTGYQPQHF
TRBJ1-2 TRBD1 TRBV19 CASSILGTAYGYTF
TRBJ1-5 . TRBV11-2 CASSPNSNQPQHF
TRBJ1-4 . TRBV15 CATSGGRFATNEKLFF
TRBJ1-4 . TRBV19 CASSFSGQPATNEKLFF
TRBJ2-2 TRBD1 TRBV6-5 CASTKQGTGELFF
TRBJ1-6 . TRBV9 CASSPQRGSSPLHF
TRBJ1-5 TRBD1 TRBV2 CASSDRGRSQPQHF
TRBJ2-2 TRBD1 TRBV24-1 CATSDPGTGANTGELFF
TRBJ2-7 TRBD1 TRBV19 CASSTPRTGVYEQYF
TRBJ1-1 TRBD1 TRBV18 CASSHPGGNTEAFF
TRBJ1-3 . TRBV9 CASSSLTSGTGNTIYF
TRBJ1-1 . TRBV18 CASSPSLNTEAFF
TRBJ1-5 . TRBV6-5 CASRIRAYSNQPQHF
TRBJ2-7 TRBD2 TRBV2 CASSASTGWGGEQYF
TRBJ1-1 TRBD1 TRBV9 CASSSRQGATEAFF
TRBJ2-7 TRBD2 TRBV6-2/TRBV6-3 CASSWDYYEQYF
TRBJ2-7 . TRBV21-1 CASRPGLRYEQYF
TRBJ2-7 . TRBV3-1/TRBV3-2 CASSSRVYEQYF
TRBJ2-6 . TRBV6-4 CAILQPRGLSSGANVLTF
TRBJ2-1 TRBD2 TRBV7-2 CASILAVQSDEQFF
TRBJ1-4 . TRBV3-1/TRBV3-2 CASSHERVPNEKLFF
TRBJ2-5 TRBD2 TRBV6-5 CASSKRGGPQETQYF
TRBJ2-3 TRBD1 TRBV4-1 CASSRGQPTDTQYF
TRBJ1-4 . TRBV18 CASSPRGEKLFF
TRBJ2-5 TRBD1 TRBV18 CASSPNRGPETQYF
TRBJ2-7 TRBD1 TRBV5-5 CASSRTGQGPGEQYF
TRBJ1-6 . TRBV5-1 CASSSVSVDNSPLHF
TRBJ1-2 TRBD1 TRBV5-1 CASSPQGAAGYTF
TRBJ1-2 . TRBV20-1 CSASPGSSYGYTF
TRBJ1-5 TRBD1 TRBV10-3 CAISGTGGEYQPQHF
TRBJ2-1 . TRBV29-1 CSVEATQSSYNEQFF
TRBJ1-2 TRBD1 TRBV3-1/TRBV3-2 CASSQPEGAHGYTF
TRBJ1-1 TRBD1 TRBV5-1 CASSQVLGRGQNTEAFF
TRBJ1-4 . TRBV18 CASSPGDGLPTNEKLFF